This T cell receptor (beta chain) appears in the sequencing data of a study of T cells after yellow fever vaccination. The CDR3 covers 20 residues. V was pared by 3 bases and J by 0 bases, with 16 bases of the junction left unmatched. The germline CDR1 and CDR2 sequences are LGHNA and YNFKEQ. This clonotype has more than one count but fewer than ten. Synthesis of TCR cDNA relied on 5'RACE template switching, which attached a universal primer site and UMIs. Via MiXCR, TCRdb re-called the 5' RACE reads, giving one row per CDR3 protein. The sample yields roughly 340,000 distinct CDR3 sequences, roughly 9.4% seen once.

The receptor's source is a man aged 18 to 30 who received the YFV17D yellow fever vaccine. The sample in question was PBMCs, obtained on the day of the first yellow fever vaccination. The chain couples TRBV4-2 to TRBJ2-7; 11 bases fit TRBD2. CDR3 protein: CASSQGPGGLAGGFSYEQYF. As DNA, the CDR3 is TGTGCCAGCAGCCAGGGCCCAGGAGGGCTAGCGGGGGGATTCTCCTACGAGCAGTACTTC.